This paragraph covers one T cell receptor (beta chain) sequence. This clonotype came up many times. What antigen it recognizes has not been identified. One base away there is no much larger clone; base qualities are not given. Library method: RACE. Data came from a NextSeq 500. During library preparation, unique molecular identifiers were attached to individual cDNA molecules so that TCRs could be counted in a quantitative, reproducible way. In the authors' own workflow: A median of around 100,000 TCRs per sample was observed, with a range of roughly 20,000 to 700,000. The Decombinator software suite was used to annotate the V, J and CDR3 of the TCR reads. For the PS versus PT1 abundance plots, all samples were subsampled to the same number of TCRs (28,000). Expanded TCRs were defined as absent before sensitization and observed at least eight times at the 2-week time point. TCRdb took the public reads, trimmed them with fastp at Q25, ran MiXCR for clone calling and kept in-frame beta chains. Under each unique CDR3 protein, matching rows form one entry showing the most common genes and DNA. These V and J calls are TCRdb output, not the study's own analysis. The sample records under 95,000 distinct CDR3 sequences, about 8.7% of which are singletons. Of the sample, 2.9% falls within the top ten clones.

Based on the germline V gene, the CDR1 and CDR2 sequences are SGDLS and YYNGEE. V loses 0 bases at its end and J loses 3 bases; junction bases beyond the gene matches: 4. The CDR3 contains 16 residues, cysteine and phenylalanine counted. Solely the CDR3 DNA is kept, with 48 bases framed from the first base. Explained via the paper, the time point label denotes: healthy volunteer bleed at 2 weeks. Total RNA was extracted from unfractionated whole blood collected in Tempus Blood RNA tubes. As TCR sequencing controls, a handful of healthy volunteers were used, with blood taken at day 0, 2 weeks and 6 weeks. The data originate from a study of human T cells and chemical hapten exposure (dated by TCRdb to about 2021). Broadly, across the study: Libraries were pooled for sequencing, and variation in per-sample TCR yields was attributed mainly to small differences in library volumes within the pool. Both TCR alpha and TCR beta chains were sequenced from each blood RNA sample. The study tracked peripheral blood TCR repertoire changes in vivo during primary and secondary sensitization to the hapten diphenylcyclopropenone (DPC) in alopecia patients. Summary of the overall study and its limitations: No change with DPC sensitization was found in the number of TCRs above 1 in 1000 frequency, and no evidence of global repertoire structure alterations was found. Repeated subsampling changed both the strength of the expansion versus patch-test correlation and the threshold at which that correlation became significant.

The source material was whole blood. This receptor was obtained from a female donor in good health. Some clones in this sample may be carry-over from other donors' samples. Recombination joined TRBV9 with TRBJ2-1; the junction holds 9 bases that match TRBD2. The nucleotides are TGTGCCAGCAGCGTAGATGCGGGAGGGATCTACAATGAGCAGTTCTTC. It is translated as CASSVDAGGIYNEQFF.